One sample yielded the 26 T cell receptor beta chains listed below, sequenced in a study of T cell repertoires in cytomegalovirus infection. TCRdb redid the calling of the reads with MiXCR, one entry per CDR3 protein. The data contain fewer than 300,000 distinct CDR3 sequences, more than 20% of them seen just once; the ten biggest clones take up around 13%. Sequencing was done on a sample of PBMCs. The receptors derive from a human donor in good health (CMV status not recorded). Some clones in this sample may be carry-over from other donors' samples.

This clonotype came up a few times. It may be a read error: a sequence one base away is much more abundant. The rearrangement uses TRBV11-2 and TRBJ2-7; D not resolved. Deletions cut 4 bases from V and 5 bases from J, with 6 bases between. There are 11 residues in the CDR3. CDR1 SGHAT and CDR2 FQNNGV come from the germline V gene. The CDR3 DNA follows: TGTGCCAGCAGCTCCTTCCACGAGCAGTACTTC. It is translated as CASSSFHEQYF.

This clonotype was recorded at least ten times. The genes are TRBV7-3 and TRBJ2-1, with 9 bases fitting TRBD1. The trim removed 5 bases at V and 7 bases at J, leaving 6 bases unmatched. Germline CDR1 reads SGHTA; CDR2 reads FQGTGA. The CDR3 runs 14 residues. The CDR3 region has the DNA TGTGCCAGCAGCAGGGGACAGGGATCGAATGAGCAGTTCTTC. Protein sequence: CASSRGQGSNEQFF.

This clonotype turned up a few times. The chain carries TRBV7-3 and TRBJ2-1; the match to TRBD1 covers 8 bases. The CDR3 totals 14 residues. Germline CDR1 reads SGHTA; CDR2 reads FQGTGA. Losses at the gene ends were 5 bases for V and 5 bases for J; bases not matched to a gene: 5. The CDR3 region is CASSPSTGDNEQFF. The CDR3 DNA sequence: TGTGCCAGCAGCCCGTCGACAGGGGACAATGAGCAGTTCTTC. The full variable domain, rest sourced from reference TRBV7-3 and TRBJ2-1, is GAGVSQTPSNKVTEKGKYVELRCDPISGHTALYWYRQSLGQGPEFLIYFQGTGAADDSGLPNDRFFAVRPEGSVSTLKIQRTERGDSAVYLCASSPSTGDNEQFFGPGTRLTVL.

This clonotype showed up many times. The chain links TRBV7-2 to TRBJ2-3; TRBD2 might be the D (5 bases). This CDR3 is 14 amino acids long. The ends were cut back, 5 bases at V and 6 bases at J, with 15 bases in the middle. Per the germline V gene, CDR1 is SGHTA and CDR2 is FQGNSA. The CDR3 loop is CASSRLGLVDTQYF. The CDR3 region has the DNA TGTGCCAGCAGCAGACTTGGACTGGTTGATACGCAGTATTTT.

The chain is built from TRBV7-9 and TRBJ2-7; either TRBD1 or TRBD2 may supply D (6 bases each). From germline, CDR1 is SEHNR and CDR2 FQNEAQ (reference sequence). V was pared by 3 bases and J by 6 bases, with 18 bases between. This CDR3 has 15 amino acids. The CDR3 nucleotides read TGTGCCAGCAGCTTCCCGGAGGGGGTCTGGAGCGAGCAGTACTTC. Its protein product is CASSFPEGVWSEQYF.

Of note for this clonotype: A read error may produce the germline difference seen at one junction end. This chain links TRBV6-2 or TRBV6-3 with TRBJ1-5, with TRBD1 matching over 9 bases. Germline V lookup: CDR1 MNHEY, CDR2 SVGEGT. This CDR3 has 15 residues. CDR3 nucleotide sequence: TGTGCCAGCAGTTACGAAACAGGGGGCAATCATCCCCAGCATTTT. Protein: CASSYETGGNHPQHF.

This clonotype was seen a handful of times. V and J are TRBV14 and TRBJ2-3, with D perhaps matching TRBD1 (5 bases). The V gene lost 1 base and the J gene lost 6 bases, with 20 bases spanning the gap. The CDR3 covers 17 residues. Germline loops: CDR1 SGHDN, CDR2 FVKESK. This chain's CDR3 is CASSQGSVDTGRDTQYF. The CDR3 coding sequence is TGTGCCAGCAGCCAAGGATCAGTGGACACCGGCCGGGATACGCAGTATTTT.

This chain connects TRBV7-2 to TRBJ2-5; D might be TRBD1 or TRBD2, each matching 6 bases. The germline CDR1 and CDR2 sequences are SGHTA and FQGNSA. With 2 bases removed from V and 5 bases from J, the gap between germline ends came to 12 bases. CDR3 length equals 14 residues. The DNA of the CDR3 is TGTGCCAGCAGCTTACTGCAGGGGAGGGAGACCCAGTACTTC. Translated: CASSLLQGRETQYF.

The chain uses TRBV29-1 and TRBJ2-1; tentatively, D is TRBD1 or TRBD2 (5 bases each). The CDR3 has 13 amino acids. Germline CDR1 reads SQVTM; CDR2 reads ANQGSEA. V lost 4 bases and J 3 bases, leaving 10 bases between the germline ends. CDR3 nucleotide sequence: TGCAGCGTTGCGGGACGACTCTACAATGAGCAGTTCTTC. Residues: CSVAGRLYNEQFF.

This clonotype has a count of ten or more. The DNA for the CDR3 is TGTGCCAGCAGCCACCCCAGGGGGAGCGTGTCGAGCTCCTACGAGCAGTACTTC. Protein: CASSHPRGSVSSSYEQYF. This chain uses TRBV7-6 with TRBJ2-7, with 7 bases aligning to TRBD1. Germline lookup yields CDR1 SGHVS and CDR2 FNYEAQ. The V segment lost 5 bases and the J segment 0 bases; nucleotides outside the gene matches: 16. CDR3 length: 18 residues.

The chain joins TRBV6-8 to TRBJ1-1, with D unresolved. CDR1 is MNHGY and CDR2 is SAAAGT in the germline V gene. The V and J ends lost 2 bases and 11 bases respectively, with 15 bases between them. The CDR3 loop spans 13 amino acids. The DNA for the CDR3 is TGTGCCAGCAGTTACGGGAGGTGGGAGTGGGCTTTCTTT. This codes for CASSYGRWEWAFF.

V usage is TRBV29-1 and J usage is TRBJ2-5; D is possibly TRBD2 (6 bases). The CDR3 is made up of 15 amino acids. CDR1 SQVTM and CDR2 ANQGSEA come from the germline V gene. The CDR3 loop is CSVNLAWRGQETQYF. The CDR3 nucleotides read TGCAGTGTAAATCTGGCCTGGCGGGGCCAAGAGACCCAGTACTTC.

The chain carries TRBV19 and TRBJ2-7; weak D call: TRBD1 (6 bases). V was cut by 4 bases and J by 0 bases, with 16 bases left in between. The CDR3 sequence is 16 residues long. Germline V gives CDR1 LNHDA, CDR2 SQIVND (reference sequence). The CDR3 region has the DNA TGTGCCAGTAGTACCCTACAGGGAGCTCACTCCTACGAGCAGTACTTC. Amino acids: CASSTLQGAHSYEQYF.

This clonotype was picked up many times. The V call is TRBV7-8, the J call TRBJ2-5, with TRBD1 as a possible D gene (5 bases). Trimming took off 5 bases at V and 2 bases at J, with 12 bases between the two ends. This CDR3 region has 14 residues. Germline CDR1 SGHVS, CDR2 FQNEAQ. CDR3 in DNA: TGTGCCAGCAGCCCAACCAGGGTTCAAGAGACCCAGTACTTC. This codes for CASSPTRVQETQYF.

This clonotype was seen more than once but under ten times. The chain joins TRBV2 to TRBJ2-1; D not resolved. Germline CDR1 and CDR2: SNHLY and FYNNEI. CDR3 length: 11 amino acids. Trimming took 0 bases from V and 10 from J, leaving 4 bases between them. CDR3 nucleotides: TGTGCCAGCAGTGAAGCCGGGGAGCAGTTCTTC. Residues: CASSEAGEQFF.

This clonotype was picked up a small number of times. This chain links TRBV28 with TRBJ2-3, with 11 bases matching TRBD2. Trimming took 3 bases from V and 9 from J; bases not matched to a gene: 8. CDR3 length: 15 residues. Per the germline V gene, CDR1 is MDHEN and CDR2 is SYDVKM. The CDR3 DNA sequence: TGTGCCAGCAGTTTTCTAGCGGGGGGCGGAGGGACGCAGTATTTT. This codes for CASSFLAGGGGTQYF.

This clonotype was seen a handful of times. CDR3 sequence reads: CASRVGYLEAFF. The DNA for the CDR3 is TGTGCCAGCCGGGTGGGATACCTTGAAGCTTTCTTT. This sequence joins TRBV6-2 or TRBV6-3 and TRBJ1-1; no reliable D call. V lost 8 bases and J lost 7, with 14 bases in between. This CDR3 is 12 amino acids long. Germline CDR1 reads MNHEY; CDR2 reads SVGEGT.

This clonotype occurred a few times. The chain couples TRBV29-1 to TRBJ2-5; D not certain. Trimming removed 1 base from V and 3 bases from J, with 6 bases in between. Germline V CDR1 and CDR2: SQVTM, ANQGSEA. The CDR3 is made up of 12 amino acids. CDR3 sequence reads: CSVEGPEETQYF. The CDR3 region has the DNA TGCAGCGTTGAAGGCCCAGAAGAGACCCAGTACTTC. The full variable domain, its missing parts supplied by reference TRBV29-1 and TRBJ2-5, is SAVISQKPSRDICQRGTSLTIQCQVDSQVTMMFWYRQQPGQSLTLIATANQGSEATYESGFVIDKFPISRPNLTFSTLTVSNMSPEDSSIYLCSVEGPEETQYFGPGTRLLVL.

This clonotype showed up many times. This rearrangement joins TRBV7-9 to TRBJ1-5; D is perhaps TRBD1 (5 bases). The CDR3 contains 13 residues. Trimming stripped 5 bases from V and 6 bases from J, with 11 bases between. Per the germline V gene, CDR1 is SEHNR and CDR2 is FQNEAQ (reference sequence). The CDR3 sequence: CASSAREGQPQHF. CDR3 coding DNA: TGTGCCAGCAGCGCCAGGGAAGGTCAGCCCCAGCATTTT.

This chain connects TRBV2 to TRBJ1-2; possible D gene TRBD1, 5 bases. The CDR3 runs to 14 residues. CDR1 and CDR2 from the germline V gene are SNHLY and FYNNEI. V lost 11 bases and J 3 bases, leaving 19 bases between the germline ends. The CDR3 DNA follows: TGTGCCCGCATTCGCGGGGGAAGGTACTATGGCTACACCTTC. It codes for CARIRGGRYYGYTF.

This clonotype has at least ten counts. The chain employs TRBV12-3 or TRBV12-4 and TRBJ1-1, with a possible D match to TRBD1 (5 bases). Trimming shortened V by 3 bases and J by 2 bases, and 10 bases separated the two germline ends. The CDR3 consists of 14 residues. The CDR3 coding sequence is TGTGCCAGCAGTTTCTCGGGGCGAAACACTGAAGCTTTCTTT. Translating it yields CASSFSGRNTEAFF.

This clonotype was counted many times. The CDR3, as DNA: TGTGCCAGCACCCCGGGACTACCACAAGAGACCCAGTACTTC. It specifies CASTPGLPQETQYF. The chain joins TRBV11-2 to TRBJ2-5; TRBD2 aligns across 7 bases. Germline V lookup: CDR1 SGHAT, CDR2 FQNNGV. The trim removed 7 bases at V and 2 bases at J, leaving 7 bases unmatched. CDR3 size: 14 residues.

This clonotype came up many times. The J gene is TRBJ2-1, the V gene TRBV12-3 or TRBV12-4; TRBD1 might be the D (5 bases). The CDR3 spans 14 residues. The germline V and J ends were trimmed by 7 bases and 9 bases, with 19 bases remaining between them. The CDR3 coding sequence is TGTGCCAGCAACAGACTCAAGGGTGACAGTGAGCAGTTCTTC. Amino acids: CASNRLKGDSEQFF.

Many counts were recorded for this clonotype. This rearrangement joins TRBV27 to TRBJ1-1; TRBD1 aligns across 7 bases. The V gene's germline CDR1 is MNHEY and CDR2 SMNVEV (reference sequence). The ends lost 5 bases at V and 5 bases at J; junction bases unmatched: 5. The CDR3 spans 13 residues. CDR3 nucleotide sequence: TGTGCCAGCAGTGACAGGGCCAGGACTGAAGCTTTCTTT. Translation gives CASSDRARTEAFF.

This clonotype was detected only a few times. The chain carries TRBV29-1 and TRBJ2-7, with 8 bases matching TRBD2. Germline V gene sequence: CDR1 SQVTM, CDR2 ANQGSEA. The CDR3 sequence is 13 residues long. V shed 2 bases and J 6 bases; nucleotides not matched to a gene: 6. The CDR3 bases are TGCAGCGTTGAAAGGATCGGGGGGGGCGAGCAGTACTTC. Its protein is CSVERIGGGEQYF.

This chain connects TRBV12-5 to TRBJ1-1; TRBD1 matches at 8 bases. This CDR3 is built from 14 residues. Germline V gene lookup returns CDR1 LGHNT and CDR2 FRNRAP. Trimming removed 4 bases from V and 6 bases from J; junction bases left unmatched: 7. Here the CDR3 reads CASGSDRARAEAFF. The CDR3, as DNA: TGTGCTAGTGGTTCGGACAGGGCGAGGGCTGAAGCTTTCTTT.